This is a list of T cell receptor beta chains from one sample in a study of cytomegalovirus exposure and HLA in healthy donors. Sequencing used immunoSEQ multiplex PCR; TCRdb keeps in-frame clones, though not all of them. The table includes tens of thousands of clones, approximately 81% detected once. The material sequenced was PBMCs. These receptor sequences come from a woman between 18 and 30 years old in good health and CMV-seronegative. Both conserved end residues are part of each CDR3. Each record gives: V gene, CDR3 protein.

v_gene: TRBV5-4; CDR3aa: CASSSRLAGYEQFF
v_gene: TRBV27; CDR3aa: CASSLSGTGKNTEAFF
v_gene: TRBV14; CDR3aa: CASPGTRGDTQYF
v_gene: TRBV30; CDR3aa: CAWSRSGHENEKLFF
v_gene: TRBV6-6; CDR3aa: CASSSSGGGQPQHF
v_gene: TRBV5-4; CDR3aa: CASSLRTSGMSYNEQFF
v_gene: TRBV6-1; CDR3aa: CASRFGSDTGELFF
v_gene: TRBV29-1; CDR3aa: CSVDAGIRGYTF
v_gene: TRBV5-1; CDR3aa: CASSLAGENTEAFF
v_gene: TRBV28; CDR3aa: CASSPRDRVGGTQYF
v_gene: TRBV19; CDR3aa: CASSRLAGSQETQYF
v_gene: TRBV4-2; CDR3aa: CASSQGAGDGDTEAFF
v_gene: TRBV10-2; CDR3aa: CASSEMLGGSYNEQFF
v_gene: TRBV19; CDR3aa: CASSIAGGSKNIQYF
v_gene: TRBV10-1; CDR3aa: CASSESLGAEAFF
v_gene: TRBV18; CDR3aa: CASSETGELFF
v_gene: TRBV28; CDR3aa: CASSSRLTYEQYF
v_gene: TRBV27; CDR3aa: CASSFGQKSSTDTQYF
v_gene: TRBV28; CDR3aa: CASSQPRDYNEKLFF
v_gene: TRBV28; CDR3aa: CASREMDGYTF
v_gene: TRBV18; CDR3aa: CASSGRTGEVTEAFF
v_gene: TRBV28; CDR3aa: CASSRGFTGNTIYF
v_gene: TRBV4-1; CDR3aa: CASSPNPHGKNSQYF
v_gene: TRBV19; CDR3aa: CASSSRGREHYGYTF
v_gene: TRBV4-1; CDR3aa: CASSQVLLAGTAPTDTQYF
v_gene: TRBV7-6; CDR3aa: CASSLGIGHPYEQYF
v_gene: TRBV27; CDR3aa: CASSSQGATNEKLFF
v_gene: TRBV28; CDR3aa: CASRQKGTTGNTIYF
v_gene: TRBV27; CDR3aa: CASSFREPNTEAFF
v_gene: TRBV28; CDR3aa: CASSYSYSGANGLTF
v_gene: TRBV7-3; CDR3aa: CASSLTPTGTGLMNTEAFF
v_gene: TRBV5-8; CDR3aa: CASTPRREGYTF
v_gene: TRBV28; CDR3aa: CASSGSGYQETQYF
v_gene: TRBV27; CDR3aa: CASSLSVLANTGELFF
v_gene: TRBV15; CDR3aa: CATSSGGTTVGNSGYTF
v_gene: TRBV28; CDR3aa: CASSILNGAVTGELFF
v_gene: TRBV5-6; CDR3aa: CASSRGQGAYGYTF